A selection of T cell receptor beta chains follows, all from one sample in a study of blood T cell repertoires in COVID-19. The assay was immunoSEQ multiplex PCR, and TCRdb's table has in-frame clones only and misses some. The table lists around 300,000 clones, around nine tenths of them singletons. Sample: PBMCs or T cells enriched from blood (not recorded which). These receptors all come from a woman in her 30s who had recovered from COVID-19. Each CDR3 is given with its conserved first and last residue. Fields, in order: V gene, J gene, clone size, D gene, CDR3 protein, CDR3 DNA. The D gene is left open where the match is weak. Some rows have no size entry. The others give once, few or many, or a class for an expanded clone.

TRBV2,TRBJ1-1,.,TRBD1,CASSATGAGAEAFF,TGTGCCAGCAGCGCGACAGGGGCTGGCGCTGAAGCTTTCTTT
TRBV4-1,TRBJ1-1,.,.,CASSQVSREQGTREAFF,TGCGCCAGCAGCCAAGTGAGCCGGGAACAGGGAACCAGAGAAGCTTTCTTT
TRBV13,TRBJ2-3,.,TRBD2,CASSLSNGRATDTQYF,TGTGCCAGCAGCCTCTCAAACGGGAGGGCAACAGATACGCAGTATTTT
TRBV6-6,TRBJ2-1,.,.,CASSYEGGEQFF,TGTGCCAGCAGTTACGAAGGAGGTGAGCAGTTCTTC
TRBV6-5,TRBJ1-5,.,.,CASTSLGNQPQHF,TGTGCCAGCACAAGCCTGGGCAATCAGCCCCAGCATTTT
TRBV6-5,TRBJ1-2,.,TRBD1,CASSIRGPGGYTF,TGTGCCAGCAGCATTAGGGGGCCTGGCGGCTACACCTTC
TRBV28,TRBJ2-7,.,TRBD2,CASRRGLAGYEQYF,TGTGCCAGCAGAAGGGGACTAGCGGGCTACGAGCAGTACTTC
TRBV30,TRBJ1-5,.,.,CAWSAWEGSNQPQHF,TGTGCCTGGAGTGCTTGGGAGGGAAGCAATCAGCCCCAGCATTTT
TRBV4-1,TRBJ2-1,.,.,CASSDKVPRDNEQFF,TGCGCCAGCAGCGACAAAGTCCCACGAGACAATGAGCAGTTCTTC
TRBV28,TRBJ2-5,.,TRBD2,CASSYAGGKETQYF,TGTGCCAGCAGCTACGCGGGGGGGAAAGAGACCCAGTACTTC
TRBV24-1,TRBJ2-5,.,.,CATSDGGLDQETQYF,TGTGCCACCAGTGATGGGGGACTGGACCAAGAGACCCAGTACTTC
TRBV28,TRBJ1-2,.,TRBD1,CASSSYIRGQGGGYTF,TGTGCCAGCAGTTCCTATATTAGAGGACAGGGCGGTGGCTACACCTTC
TRBV7-9,TRBJ2-1,.,.,CASSLGGVYNEQFF,TGTGCCAGCAGCTTAGGCGGGGTTTACAATGAGCAGTTCTTC
TRBV24-1,TRBJ2-1,.,TRBD2,CATSDPGLAVHNEQFF,TGTGCCACCAGTGATCCGGGACTAGCGGTACACAATGAGCAGTTCTTC
TRBV4-1,TRBJ2-3,once,TRBD2,CASSQSIAGEGADTQYF,TGCGCCAGCAGCCAAAGTATAGCGGGAGAGGGCGCAGATACGCAGTATTTT
TRBV27,TRBJ2-7,.,TRBD2,CASSLNRGDHEQYF,TGTGCCAGCAGTTTAAATCGGGGGGACCACGAGCAGTACTTC
TRBV27,TRBJ1-2,.,.,CASSPRSRLYYGYTF,TGTGCCAGCAGTCCCCGGTCCCGATTATACTATGGCTACACCTTC
TRBV19,TRBJ1-1,.,.,CASSIGTGGTEAFF,TGTGCCAGTAGTATAGGAACCGGGGGGACTGAAGCTTTCTTT
TRBV30,TRBJ1-1,.,.,CAWSPGLRGTEAFF,TGTGCCTGGAGTCCGGGACTCCGGGGGACTGAAGCTTTCTTT
TRBV11-3,TRBJ2-1,.,.,CASSKASYNEQFF,TGTGCCAGCAGTAAAGCCTCCTACAATGAGCAGTTCTTC
TRBV19,TRBJ2-3,.,TRBD2,CATSRIAGERTDTQYF,TGTGCCACCTCACGAATAGCGGGAGAACGCACAGATACGCAGTATTTT
TRBV7-9,TRBJ2-7,.,.,CASSGRTTLPERYF,TGTGCCAGCAGCGGAAGGACTACCCTACCCGAGCGGTACTTC
TRBV28,TRBJ1-5,.,.,CASSPYPAGQPQHF,TGTGCCAGCAGTCCCTACCCCGCAGGACAGCCCCAGCATTTT
TRBV5-1,TRBJ2-7,few,.,CASSFLGGISYEQYF,TGCGCCAGCAGCTTTTTAGGGGGTATTTCCTACGAGCAGTACTTC
TRBV19,TRBJ2-2,.,.,CASIRQGWTGELFF,TGTGCCAGTATCCGGCAGGGATGGACCGGGGAGCTGTTTTTT
TRBV7-2,TRBJ1-3,few,.,CASSLVVSRGDTIYF,TGTGCCAGCAGCTTAGTTGTAAGCAGGGGTGACACCATATATTTT
TRBV29-1,TRBJ2-7,.,.,CSVRGSTYEQYF,TGCAGCGTTCGAGGTTCCACCTACGAGCAGTACTTC
TRBV5-4,TRBJ2-7,.,.,CASSLGGTRYEQYF,TGTGCCAGCAGCTTGGGCGGGACCCGCTACGAGCAGTACTTC
TRBV20-1,TRBJ1-2,.,.,CSVRENGGYTF,TGCAGTGTTCGGGAAAATGGCGGCTACACCTTC
TRBV5-8,TRBJ2-7,once,.,CASSTGVYEQYF,TGTGCCAGCAGCACCGGAGTATACGAGCAGTACTTC
TRBV7-2,TRBJ2-3,.,.,CASSHSGVVTDTQYF,TGTGCCAGCAGCCACTCGGGAGTTGTGACAGATACGCAGTATTTT
TRBV6-5,TRBJ2-7,.,TRBD1,CASSYSGQGAYEQYF,TGTGCCAGCAGTTACTCGGGACAGGGCGCTTACGAGCAGTACTTC
TRBV7-9,TRBJ1-4,.,.,CASRGAGNEKLFF,TGTGCCAGCCGGGGTGCGGGTAATGAAAAACTGTTTTTT
TRBV5-5,TRBJ2-7,.,.,CASSLESSSYEQYF,TGTGCCAGCAGCTTGGAGTCGAGCTCCTACGAGCAGTACTTC
TRBV7-2,TRBJ2-6,once,.,CASSFFTGANVLTF,TGTGCCAGCAGCTTTTTTACTGGGGCCAACGTCCTGACTTTC
TRBV5-1,TRBJ1-3,.,TRBD1,CASSLGGQGADGNTIYF,TGCGCCAGCAGCTTAGGTGGACAGGGGGCAGATGGAAACACCATATATTTT
TRBV5-5,TRBJ1-5,once,.,CASSLGETGSGAQHF,TGTGCCAGCAGCTTGGGCGAAACAGGGTCCGGAGCCCAGCATTTT
TRBV11-2,TRBJ1-3,.,.,CASSLDRGITVGNTIYF,TGTGCCAGCAGCTTAGACCGCGGGATAACTGTTGGAAACACCATATATTTT
TRBV5-1,TRBJ2-2,.,.,CASTPGLGRTGELFF,TGCGCCAGCACCCCCGGTCTAGGGAGAACCGGGGAGCTGTTTTTT
TRBV29-1,TRBJ1-1,.,.,CSVARLGRGNTEAFF,TGCAGCGTTGCAAGACTGGGGAGAGGGAACACTGAAGCTTTCTTT
TRBV7-2,TRBJ2-1,.,.,CASSLVRENEQFF,TGTGCCAGCAGCTTAGTACGGGAGAATGAGCAGTTCTTC
TRBV6-5,TRBJ2-7,once,TRBD1,CASSYSRGQLAYEQYF,TGTGCCAGCAGTTACTCCCGGGGACAGTTAGCCTACGAGCAGTACTTC
TRBV19,TRBJ1-5,.,TRBD1,CASSRTGGEPNQPQHF,TGTGCCAGTAGTAGGACAGGGGGAGAACCCAATCAGCCCCAGCATTTT
TRBV18,TRBJ1-1,.,.,CASSRRGDTEAFF,TGTGCCAGCTCACGACGGGGGGATACTGAAGCTTTCTTT
TRBV4-2,TRBJ2-5,.,.,CASSQVFSEETQYF,TGTGCCAGCAGCCAAGTGTTTAGTGAAGAGACCCAGTACTTC
TRBV6-5,TRBJ2-4,.,TRBD1,CAGDRGPGNIQYF,TGTGCTGGGGACAGGGGGCCGGGAAACATTCAGTACTTC
TRBV7-2,TRBJ2-1,.,.,CASSPRTLKFTYNEQFF,TGTGCCAGCAGCCCTCGGACACTAAAATTTACTTACAATGAGCAGTTCTTC
TRBV10-3,TRBJ1-2,.,TRBD1,CAIRTGGSYGYTF,TGTGCCATCAGGACAGGGGGGAGCTATGGCTACACCTTC
TRBV15,TRBJ1-4,.,.,CATSNLRTAGWNEKLFF,TGTGCCACCAGCAACCTCCGGACAGCGGGGTGGAATGAAAAACTGTTTTTT
TRBV4-2,TRBJ2-1,.,TRBD2,CASSQATSGSDEQFF,TGTGCCAGCAGCCAAGCCACTAGCGGGAGTGATGAGCAGTTCTTC
TRBV12-3/TRBV12-4,TRBJ2-7,.,TRBD1,CASRRQGSYEQYF,TGTGCCAGCAGGCGACAGGGCTCCTACGAGCAGTACTTC
TRBV15,TRBJ1-5,.,TRBD1,CATSREGDSNPHQPQHF,TGTGCCACCAGCAGAGAAGGGGACAGTAACCCACATCAGCCCCAGCATTTT
TRBV7-2,TRBJ1-1,.,.,CASSLVGGLSTEAFF,TGTGCCAGCAGCTTAGTCGGAGGGTTGAGCACTGAAGCTTTCTTT
TRBV18,TRBJ1-4,.,.,CASSPLPPGQLNEKLFF,TGTGCCAGCTCACCACTTCCCCCAGGACAGCTTAATGAAAAACTGTTTTTT
TRBV4-1,TRBJ2-7,.,.,CASSQDKTYEQYF,TGCGCCAGCAGCCAAGATAAAACCTACGAGCAGTACTTC
TRBV7-9,TRBJ2-3,.,TRBD2,CASSSGLAGAGDTQYF,TGTGCCAGCAGCTCGGGACTAGCGGGAGCCGGGGATACGCAGTATTTT
TRBV2,TRBJ2-1,.,TRBD2,CASMGSSGGYNEQFF,TGTGCCAGCATGGGGTCGAGCGGGGGCTACAATGAGCAGTTCTTC